This TCR beta chain stems from a study of shared clonotypes between healthy human individuals. As defined, naive CD8 cells were CD45RO-negative and positively selected for CCR7, with terminally differentiated effector memory CD45RA+ cells excluded. Assay: immunoSEQ multiplex PCR; the TCRdb copy retains only in-frame clones and omits some. This sample has about 1,900,000 clones, with just under 95% found just once. CDR3 length: 16 amino acids. V lost 0 bases to trimming and J lost 7 bases; unmatched junction nucleotides: 8. CDR1 and CDR2 (germline): MNHEY, SVGAGI. The sequenced sample consisted of naive CD8+ T cells sorted from blood. V and J are TRBV6-5 and TRBJ2-7; 11 bases line up with TRBD1. The source is a young man in good health. The CDR3 loop reads CASSYSTGTGGGEQYF. CDR3 bases: TGTGCCAGCAGTTACTCCACCGGGACAGGGGGGGGTGAGCAGTACTTC.